A single sample is the source of the 23 T cell receptor beta chains below, sequenced in a study of cytomegalovirus exposure and HLA in healthy donors. The PCR made use of 60 Vbeta and 13 Jbeta primers. Sequencing was performed with immunoSEQ multiplex PCR; in TCRdb, only in-frame clones are kept and a portion is missing. This listing includes 45,000 to 60,000 clones. The sequenced material came from PBMCs. The source of these receptors is a woman aged 40-49 years in good health and CMV-seronegative.

The chain is built from TRBV12-5 and TRBJ1-1; D is undetermined. Germline CDR1 reads LGHNT; CDR2 reads FRNRAP. Trimming pared 2 bases from V and 2 bases from J, leaving 3 bases between. CDR3 size: 12 residues. The CDR3 nucleotides are TGTGCTAGTGGTTTGTCTAACACTGAAGCTTTCTTT. Translated, it gives CASGLSNTEAFF.

Points on this clone: At one boundary the junction diverges from the germline segment, which might be a read error. This CDR3 is also generated by other DNA sequences in the sample. The chain links TRBV9 to TRBJ1-6, with a tentative D call TRBD1 (6 bases). Per the germline V gene, CDR1 is SGDLS and CDR2 is YYNGEE. CDR3 length: 16 residues. The CDR3 bases are TGTGCCAGCAGCGTCCTCCCGGGGGGGGCTCGGTCACCCCTACACTTT. Translation: CASSVLPGGARSPLHF.

CDR3 nucleotides: TGTGCCAGCTCACCACCTGGGACAGGGCAAGAGACCCAGTACTTC. Residues: CASSPPGTGQETQYF. The chain uses TRBV18 and TRBJ2-5; 9 bases fit TRBD1. Germline V gene data show CDR1 as KGHSH and CDR2 as LQKENI. This CDR3 region has 15 residues. J was trimmed by 2 bases and V by 0 bases; bases with no gene match: 1.

The J gene is TRBJ2-1, the V gene TRBV28, with 7 nucleotides matching TRBD2. The CDR3 consists of 13 residues. J lost 4 bases, V lost 5 bases, and 2 bases had no gene match. Germline values: CDR1 MDHEN, CDR2 SYDVKM. In DNA, the CDR3 is TGTGCCAGCAGTCGAGCGGGGTACAATGAGCAGTTCTTC. It encodes CASSRAGYNEQFF. Filled out from reference TRBV28 and TRBJ2-1, the complete variable domain reads DVKVTQSSRYLVKRTGEKVFLECVQDMDHENMFWYRQDPGLGLRLIYFSYDVKMKEKGDIPEGYSVSREKKERFSLILESASTNQTSMYLCASSRAGYNEQFFGPGTRLTVL.

The chain links TRBV18 to TRBJ2-5, with 9 bases fitting TRBD2. The CDR3 is 16 amino acids. V was pared by 0 bases and J by 0 bases, with 2 bases of the junction left unmatched. Germline V CDR1 and CDR2: KGHSH, LQKENI. The chain's CDR3 is CASSPPSGGYQETQYF. The CDR3 DNA sequence: TGTGCCAGCTCACCACCCAGCGGGGGGTACCAAGAGACCCAGTACTTC.

The J gene is TRBJ1-3, the V gene TRBV9; D gene unclear. CDR3 length: 15 residues. V gave up 0 bases and J gave up 0 bases, with 7 bases separating them. Germline V gene sequence: CDR1 SGDLS, CDR2 YYNGEE. The CDR3 DNA follows: TGTGCCAGCAGCGTAGACGGTAACTCTGGAAACACCATATATTTT. It encodes CASSVDGNSGNTIYF.

The chain has TRBV6-5 and TRBJ2-1, with 10 bases identical to TRBD2. CDR1 and CDR2 (germline): MNHEY, SVGAGI. This CDR3 is 14 amino acids long. V gave up 8 bases and J gave up 7 bases; unmatched junction bases: 8. The CDR3 DNA reads as TGTGCCAGCGCTGCTAGCGGGGGCTTTAATGAGCAGTTCTTC. Protein sequence: CASAASGGFNEQFF.

The rearrangement links TRBV7-9 to TRBJ1-3; D is uncertain. This CDR3 has 15 residues. Germline V lookup: CDR1 SEHNR, CDR2 FQNEAQ (reference sequence). Deletions cut 0 bases from V and 3 bases from J, with 9 bases between. CDR3 sequence (DNA): TGTGCCAGCAGCTTAGCGGGCGGGGTTGGAAACACCATATATTTT. This translates into CASSLAGGVGNTIYF.

The V and J genes are TRBV2 and TRBJ2-2; TRBD1 agrees at 8 bases. J gave up 7 bases and V 4 bases, and 5 bases lay outside the gene matches. The CDR3 runs to 14 residues. Germline CDR1 is SNHLY and CDR2 is FYNNEI. CDR3 loop: CASSGAGGVGELFF. The DNA of the CDR3 is TGTGCCAGCAGTGGGGCAGGGGGCGTCGGGGAGCTGTTTTTT.

V and J are TRBV6-5 and TRBJ2-2, with 7 bases identical to TRBD2. The trim removed 6 bases at V and 2 bases at J, leaving 6 bases unmatched. The germline CDR1 and CDR2 sequences are MNHEY and SVGAGI. The CDR3 is 15 residues long. The DNA of the CDR3 is TGTGCCAGCAGCCGGGGGGACGGCAACACCGGGGAGCTGTTTTTT. Encoded protein: CASSRGDGNTGELFF.

This rearrangement joins TRBV4-1 to TRBJ2-1, with 7 bases that match TRBD2. Germline loops: CDR1 MGHRA, CDR2 YSYEKL. CDR3 length equals 13 residues. The V and J ends lost 3 bases and 9 bases, in that order; junction bases with no gene match: 5. The CDR3 sequence: CASSHSRESEQFF. The CDR3 nucleotides are TGCGCCAGCAGCCATTCGCGGGAGAGTGAGCAGTTCTTC.

The CDR3 sequence is CASSLALAGTYEQYF. For the CDR3, the DNA is TGTGCCAGCAGTTTAGCACTAGCGGGAACCTACGAGCAGTACTTC. The chain has TRBV28 and TRBJ2-7; the match to TRBD2 covers 10 bases. The CDR3 length is 15 residues. After removal of 2 bases from V and 2 bases from J, the junction contained 3 bases not matched to a gene. Looked up from germline, CDR1 is MDHEN and CDR2 is SYDVKM.

This chain connects TRBV28 to TRBJ2-7, with TRBD1 identical over 9 bases. Germline assignment: CDR1 MDHEN and CDR2 SYDVKM. The CDR3 spans 14 residues. The V gene end was trimmed by 2 bases and the J gene end by 4 bases; junction bases not matched to a gene: 3. Here the CDR3 DNA reads TGTGCCAGCAGTTTAGGGACAGGGCCTTACGAGCAGTACTTC. Protein product: CASSLGTGPYEQYF.

The chain employs TRBV6-5 and TRBJ1-3; D uncertain. Germline CDR1 MNHEY, CDR2 SVGAGI. Trimming cost V 6 bases and J 4 bases, with 7 bases left between them. The CDR3 loop spans 12 amino acids. CDR3 nucleotides: TGTGCCAGCAGGAGCTCCGGAAACACCATATATTTT. It is translated as CASRSSGNTIYF.

This chain joins TRBV5-1 and TRBJ1-1; 7 bases agree with TRBD1. Germline trimming cut 0 bases from V and 5 bases from J; bases unmatched to any gene: 1. Per the germline V gene, CDR1 is SGHRS and CDR2 is YFSETQ. This CDR3 contains 13 residues. The CDR3 DNA reads as TGCGCCAGCAGCTTGGAGGGGGCAACTGAAGCTTTCTTT. Translated, it gives CASSLEGATEAFF. Supplemented by reference TRBV5-1 and TRBJ1-1, the full variable domain reads KAGVTQTPRYLIKTRGQQVTLSCSPISGHRSVSWYQQTPGQGLQFLFEYFSETQRNKGNFPGRFSGRQFSNSRSEMNVSTLELGDSALYLCASSLEGATEAFFGQGTRLTVV.

The chain carries TRBV15 and TRBJ2-1, with TRBD1 identical over 9 bases. Trimming took 2 bases from V and 7 from J; bases not matched to a gene: 6. The V gene's germline CDR1 is LNHNV and CDR2 YYDKDF (reference sequence). The CDR3 totals 15 residues. The CDR3 nucleotides are TGTGCCACCAGCAGAAGGACAGGGGTGGAGAATGAGCAGTTCTTC. This sequence encodes CATSRRTGVENEQFF.

V and J are TRBV28 and TRBJ2-2; 7 bases are a match to TRBD1. Unmatched junction bases numbered 4, after V lost 2 bases and J lost 1 base. The CDR3 extends over 16 amino acids. The V gene's germline CDR1 is MDHEN and CDR2 SYDVKM. This CDR3 reads CASSLNPGGNTGELFF. The CDR3 DNA reads as TGTGCCAGCAGTTTAAACCCAGGGGGGAACACCGGGGAGCTGTTTTTT.

The rearrangement uses TRBV7-2 and TRBJ1-1; D unclear. The V and J ends lost 3 bases and 0 bases respectively, with 8 bases between them. The germline V gene has CDR1 SGHTA and CDR2 FQGNSA. This CDR3 has 14 residues. DNA of the CDR3: TGTGCCAGCAGCTTCGCGGCCCTGAACACTGAAGCTTTCTTT. Its translation: CASSFAALNTEAFF.

The gene calls are TRBV7-9 and TRBJ2-7, with a weak D call TRBD1 (6 bases). V lost 7 bases to trimming and J lost 0 bases, with 13 bases between them. Germline V lookup: CDR1 SEHNR, CDR2 FQNEAQ (reference sequence). The CDR3 covers 14 residues. CDR3 in DNA: TGTGCCAGCAAGCCAGGGGAAAACTCCTACGAGCAGTACTTC. Translated, it gives CASKPGENSYEQYF.

The chain uses TRBV5-1 and TRBJ2-7; no firm D call. The germline V and J ends were trimmed by 0 bases and 2 bases, with 9 bases remaining between them. CDR3 length equals 14 residues. CDR1 and CDR2 (germline): SGHRS, YFSETQ. The CDR3 DNA reads as TGCGCCAGCAGCTTGGAGCGCCTCGCCTACGAGCAGTACTTC. Its protein product is CASSLERLAYEQYF.

This chain links TRBV6-5 with TRBJ2-7, with D tentatively TRBD1 (6 bases). The CDR3 contains 15 residues. V was cut by 2 bases and J by 6 bases, with 17 bases left in between. The germline V gene encodes CDR1 MNHEY and CDR2 SVGAGI. This CDR3 reads CASSYKSGVPAEQYF. The CDR3 DNA follows: TGTGCCAGCAGTTACAAATCAGGGGTACCCGCCGAGCAGTACTTC.

Remarks on this clone: The DNA is omitted, as the CDR3 cannot be located on it reliably, and the CDR3 follows TCRdb's listing. The rearrangement joins TRBV1 to TRBJ1-5; the DNA was not used to check the table's D call, TRBD1. TRBV1 is given as a pseudogene. The CDR3 is 18 amino acids long, termini counted. CDR3 amino acids: CTSSQDWAQGTENQPQHF.

The chain couples TRBV29-1 to TRBJ2-2; possibly TRBD1 for D (6 bases). The CDR3 is 16 amino acids. Germline CDR1 is SQVTM and CDR2 is ANQGSEA. This CDR3 reads CTQIWWGPEDTGELFF. The CDR3 nucleotides are TGCACCCAAATCTGGTGGGGGCCCGAAGACACCGGGGAGCTGTTTTTT.